These T cell receptor beta chains were read from a single sample in a study of identical twins. From the 5' RACE reads, TCRdb called clonotypes with MiXCR, one entry per CDR3 protein. This sample yields over 600,000 distinct CDR3 sequences, of which 21% are seen a single time; 4.3% belongs to the top ten. The data were also submitted as part of a second study, on T cells expressing NK-cell markers.

The sequenced material came from PBMCs. The receptors were sampled from a woman younger than 35 in good health. CDR3s include the opening cysteine and the closing phenylalanine or tryptophan. A D gene is named only where the DNA matches it firmly. Expanded clones are given a class, and other clones once, few, many or no size at all.

d_call clone_size j_call v_call cdr3_aa cdr3_nt
. many TRBJ1-4 TRBV20-1 CSARDGQGLEKLFF TGCAGTGCTAGAGATGGCCAGGGGTTAGAAAAACTGTTTTTT
. few TRBJ2-3 TRBV30 CARRYGGSADTQYF TGTGCTCGGAGATACGGCGGTTCGGCAGATACGCAGTATTTT
. . TRBJ2-7 TRBV4-1 CASSQVHASSYEQYF TGCGCCAGCAGCCAAGTTCATGCGAGCTCCTACGAGCAGTACTTC
. . TRBJ1-3 TRBV20-1 CSASMGSGNTIYF TGCAGTGCTAGTATGGGCTCTGGAAACACCATATATTTT
. many TRBJ2-1 TRBV20-1 CSARDRTGARNEQFF TGCAGTGCTAGAGATAGGACGGGAGCGAGGAATGAGCAGTTCTTC
. few TRBJ2-1 TRBV20-1 CSARDAGGGGNEQFF TGCAGTGCTAGAGATGCGGGCGGAGGGGGCAATGAGCAGTTCTTC
. . TRBJ2-3 TRBV21-1 CASSRGLAPSTDTQYF TGTGCCAGCTCCCGGGGGCTAGCGCCGAGCACAGATACGCAGTATTTT
TRBD2 once TRBJ2-5 TRBV7-2 CASSAGLAGVPEKTQYF TGTGCCAGCAGCGCAGGACTAGCGGGAGTCCCGGAAAAGACCCAGTACTTC
TRBD2 few TRBJ2-1 TRBV11-2 CASSYTTSGGANEQFF TGTGCCAGCAGCTATACGACTAGCGGGGGGGCAAATGAGCAGTTCTTC
. . TRBJ2-1 TRBV12-3/TRBV12-4 CTIRREARGLSLSYNEQFF TGTACCATCAGAAGGGAAGCCCGGGGATTGAGTCTATCCTACAATGAGCAGTTCTTC
. many TRBJ2-7 TRBV10-3 CAISELASSGTEQYF TGTGCCATCAGTGAGTTGGCCTCCAGCGGTACCGAGCAGTACTTC
. . TRBJ2-7 TRBV15 CATRGAAYEQYF TGTGCCACCAGAGGAGCGGCCTACGAGCAGTACTTC
. few TRBJ2-1 TRBV9 CASSVARNEQFF TGTGCCAGCAGCGTAGCTAGAAATGAGCAGTTCTTC
. . TRBJ1-1 TRBV6-2/TRBV6-3 CASSYLVGAQRAFF TGTGCCAGCAGTTACCTCGTCGGAGCGCAGAGAGCTTTCTTT
TRBD2 . TRBJ2-2 TRBV20-1 CSARGLAGNTGELFF TGCAGTGCTCGTGGACTAGCAGGGAACACCGGGGAGCTGTTTTTT
TRBD1 many TRBJ1-2 TRBV6-6 CATYTGADYGYTF TGTGCCACTTACACAGGGGCGGACTATGGCTACACCTTC
. . TRBJ2-7 TRBV9 CASSEGEGAYEQYF TGTGCCAGCAGCGAGGGGGAGGGGGCCTACGAGCAGTACTTC
. . TRBJ2-1 TRBV9 CASSGTSAEQFF TGTGCCAGCAGCGGAACGAGCGCGGAGCAGTTCTTC
TRBD2 few TRBJ2-2 TRBV12-5 CASDVAGGTGELFF TGTGCTAGTGATGTAGCGGGCGGTACCGGGGAGCTGTTTTTT
. . TRBJ1-5 TRBV12-3/TRBV12-4 CASSKIRGRNQPQHF TGTGCCAGCAGCAAAATCAGGGGTAGAAATCAGCCCCAGCATTTT
TRBD1 few TRBJ2-3 TRBV15 CATSRSQGGDTQYF TGTGCCACCAGCAGATCACAGGGGGGAGATACGCAGTATTTT
TRBD1 . TRBJ2-3 TRBV11-2 CASSYRQGGTQYF TGTGCCAGCAGCTACCGACAGGGCGGTACGCAGTATTTT
. . TRBJ1-1 TRBV29-1 CSFALTGGQAVRTEAFF TGCAGCTTTGCCTTAACTGGGGGGCAGGCAGTTCGCACTGAAGCTTTCTTT
. few TRBJ1-1 TRBV7-9 CASSLSPDTEAFF TGTGCCAGCAGCTTGTCGCCGGACACTGAAGCTTTCTTT
TRBD2 . TRBJ2-3 TRBV20-1 CSARTNFHRLAGTDTQYF TGCAGTGCTAGGACGAACTTCCATAGACTAGCGGGGACGGATACGCAGTATTTT
. . TRBJ2-1 TRBV12-3/TRBV12-4 CASSLLVVNEQFF TGTGCCAGCAGTTTGCTCGTAGTCAATGAGCAGTTCTTC
. . TRBJ2-2 TRBV11-2 CASSFLFTGELFF TGTGCCAGCAGCTTCCTATTTACCGGGGAGCTGTTTTTT
. . TRBJ2-7 TRBV2 CASSENPYEQYF TGTGCCAGCAGTGAAAACCCCTACGAGCAGTACTTC
TRBD1 many TRBJ1-1 TRBV6-1 CASTRGQENTEAFF TGTGCCAGCACCAGGGGACAGGAAAACACTGAAGCTTTCTTT
TRBD1 . TRBJ1-1 TRBV6-1 CAISEALGTGMKVDEAFF TGTGCCATCAGTGAAGCTCTCGGGACAGGGATGAAGGTGGATGAAGCTTTCTTT
. . TRBJ2-3 TRBV20-1 CSASHLLGNTDTQYF TGCAGTGCTTCACATCTACTAGGAAACACAGATACGCAGTATTTT
. . TRBJ2-3 TRBV21-1 CASSKERAGDSTDTQYF TGTGCCAGCAGCAAAGAGAGGGCAGGGGATAGCACAGATACGCAGTATTTT
TRBD1 few TRBJ1-1 TRBV20-1 CSARTGWEDTEAFF TGCAGTGCTAGGACAGGGTGGGAGGACACTGAAGCTTTCTTT
. many TRBJ1-1 TRBV20-1 CSAREGFMNTEAFF TGCAGTGCTAGAGAAGGATTCATGAACACTGAAGCTTTCTTT
. few TRBJ2-1 TRBV5-1 CASLDHYNEQFF TGCGCCAGCCTGGACCATTACAATGAGCAGTTCTTC
. many TRBJ2-2 TRBV9 CASSVGSGELFF TGTGCCAGCAGCGTAGGCAGCGGGGAGCTGTTTTTT
. . TRBJ2-4 TRBV7-2 CASSSGFGKNIQYF TGTGCCAGCAGCTCCGGTTTTGGCAAAAACATTCAGTACTTC
. . TRBJ2-1 TRBV9 CASSAKLAKSYNEQFF TGTGCCAGCAGCGCGAAACTAGCCAAGTCCTACAATGAGCAGTTCTTC
TRBD2 . TRBJ2-4 TRBV11-1 CASSLRTVAGGAKNIQYF TGTGCCAGCAGCTTACGCACAGTAGCGGGAGGCGCCAAAAACATTCAGTACTTC
. . TRBJ2-5 TRBV9 CASSVNVGREETQYF TGTGCCAGCAGCGTAAATGTGGGACGGGAAGAGACCCAGTACTTC
. . TRBJ2-2 TRBV7-2 CASSLRPRYTGELFF TGTGCCAGCAGCTTACGGCCTCGTTATACCGGGGAGCTGTTTTTT
TRBD1 few TRBJ2-3 TRBV29-1 CSVGTDTDTQYF TGCAGCGTCGGGACAGACACAGATACGCAGTATTTT
. . TRBJ1-1 TRBV12-3/TRBV12-4 CASLINTEAFF TGTGCCAGCCTTATAAACACTGAAGCTTTCTTT
TRBD1 . TRBJ1-3 TRBV20-1 CSAGGQNTGNTIYF TGCAGTGCTGGGGGACAGAACACTGGAAACACCATATATTTT
. . TRBJ2-1 TRBV5-1 CASSAELSPGNEQFF TGCGCCAGCAGCGCTGAGTTGTCACCGGGGAATGAGCAGTTCTTC
. . TRBJ2-1 TRBV9 CASSAGQRVINEQFF TGTGCCAGCAGCGCCGGACAGAGAGTCATCAATGAGCAGTTCTTC
TRBD1 . TRBJ1-5 TRBV20-1 CSVGQGSSNQPQHF TGCAGTGTTGGACAGGGCAGTAGCAATCAGCCCCAGCATTTT
. . TRBJ2-3 TRBV9 CASSVAGGAQYF TGTGCCAGCAGCGTAGCTGGGGGGGCCCAGTATTTT
. many TRBJ1-2 TRBV7-2 CASSLSALYGYTF TGTGCCAGCAGCCTAAGTGCCCTTTATGGCTACACCTTC
. . TRBJ1-5 TRBV6-2/TRBV6-3 CASSFPAWEGNQPQHF TGTGCCAGCAGTTTCCCCGCTTGGGAGGGCAATCAGCCCCAGCATTTT
. many TRBJ2-3 TRBV2 CADRTQGITDTQYF TGTGCCGACAGGACTCAAGGCATCACAGATACGCAGTATTTT
TRBD2 few TRBJ2-5 TRBV20-1 CSAGPRGGTQYF TGCAGTGCTGGCCCTCGGGGGGGAACCCAGTACTTC
. . TRBJ1-2 TRBV3-1 CASSQGSPYGYTF TGTGCCAGCAGCCAGGGCAGCCCCTATGGCTACACCTTC
TRBD1 . TRBJ2-7 TRBV9 CASSSYPQGPYEQYF TGTGCCAGCAGCAGTTATCCACAGGGGCCCTACGAGCAGTACTTC